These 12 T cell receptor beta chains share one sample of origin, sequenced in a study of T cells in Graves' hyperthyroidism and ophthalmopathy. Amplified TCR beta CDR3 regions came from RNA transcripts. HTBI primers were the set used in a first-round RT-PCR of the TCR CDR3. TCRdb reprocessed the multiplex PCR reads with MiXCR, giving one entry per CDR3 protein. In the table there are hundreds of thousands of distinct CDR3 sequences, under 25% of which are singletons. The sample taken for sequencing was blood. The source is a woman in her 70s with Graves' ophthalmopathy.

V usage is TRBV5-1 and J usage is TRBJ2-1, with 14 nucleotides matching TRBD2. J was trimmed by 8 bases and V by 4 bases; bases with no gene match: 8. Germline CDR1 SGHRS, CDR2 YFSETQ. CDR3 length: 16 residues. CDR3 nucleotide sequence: TGCGCCAGCAGCAAACCGGGACTAGCGGGAGTCCATGAGCAGTTCTTC. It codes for CASSKPGLAGVHEQFF.

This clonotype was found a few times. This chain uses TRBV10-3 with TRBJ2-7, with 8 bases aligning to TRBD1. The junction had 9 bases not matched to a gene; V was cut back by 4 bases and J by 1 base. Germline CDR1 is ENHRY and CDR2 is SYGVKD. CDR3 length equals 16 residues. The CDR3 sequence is CAISGDRRLLSYEQYF. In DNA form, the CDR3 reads TGTGCCATCAGTGGGGACAGGCGACTGCTTTCCTACGAGCAGTACTTC.

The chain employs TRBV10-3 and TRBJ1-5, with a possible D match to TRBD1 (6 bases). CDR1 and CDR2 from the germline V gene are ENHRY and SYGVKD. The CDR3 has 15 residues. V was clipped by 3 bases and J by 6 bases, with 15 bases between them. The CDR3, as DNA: TGTGCCATCAGTGATGGGGGCGCGACCACTCAGCCCCAGCATTTT. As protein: CAISDGGATTQPQHF.

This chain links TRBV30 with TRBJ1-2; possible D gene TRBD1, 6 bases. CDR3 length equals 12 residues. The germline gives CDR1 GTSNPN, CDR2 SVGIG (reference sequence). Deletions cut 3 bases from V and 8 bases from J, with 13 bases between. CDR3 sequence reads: CAWSPTGLGYTF. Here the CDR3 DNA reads TGTGCCTGGAGCCCAACAGGGCTCGGCTACACCTTC.

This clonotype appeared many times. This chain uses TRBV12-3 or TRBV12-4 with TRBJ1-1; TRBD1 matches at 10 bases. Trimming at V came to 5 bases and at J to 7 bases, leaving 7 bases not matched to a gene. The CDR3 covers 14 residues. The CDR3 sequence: CASSLRTGGFEAFF. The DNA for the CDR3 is TGTGCCAGCAGTCTAAGGACAGGGGGTTTTGAAGCTTTCTTT.

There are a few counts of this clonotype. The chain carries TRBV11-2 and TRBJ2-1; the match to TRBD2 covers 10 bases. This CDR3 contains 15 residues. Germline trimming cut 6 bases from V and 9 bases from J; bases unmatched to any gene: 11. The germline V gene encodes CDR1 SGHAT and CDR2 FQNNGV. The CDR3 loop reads CASRRSGRAVIEQFF. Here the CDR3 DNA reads TGTGCCAGCAGACGAAGCGGGAGGGCCGTAATTGAGCAGTTCTTC.

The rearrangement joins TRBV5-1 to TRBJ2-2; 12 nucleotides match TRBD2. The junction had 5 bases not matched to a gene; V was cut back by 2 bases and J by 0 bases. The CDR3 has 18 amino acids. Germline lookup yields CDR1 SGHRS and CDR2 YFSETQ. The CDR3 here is CASSFIGLAGTNTGELFF. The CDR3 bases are TGCGCCAGCAGCTTCATCGGACTAGCGGGGACGAACACCGGGGAGCTGTTTTTT. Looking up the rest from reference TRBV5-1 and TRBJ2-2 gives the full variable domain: KAGVTQTPRYLIKTRGQQVTLSCSPISGHRSVSWYQQTPGQGLQFLFEYFSETQRNKGNFPGRFSGRQFSNSRSEMNVSTLELGDSALYLCASSFIGLAGTNTGELFFGEGSRLTVL.

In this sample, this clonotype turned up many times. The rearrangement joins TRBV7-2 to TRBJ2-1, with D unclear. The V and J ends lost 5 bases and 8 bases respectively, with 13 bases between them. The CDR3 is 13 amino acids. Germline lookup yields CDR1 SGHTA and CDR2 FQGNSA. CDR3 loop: CASSPQGLDEQFF. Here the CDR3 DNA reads TGTGCCAGCAGCCCCCAAGGGTTGGATGAGCAGTTCTTC.

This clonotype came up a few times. CDR3 sequence reads: CASSKDEGNQPQHF. The CDR3 nucleotides are TGTGCCAGCAGTAAGGACGAGGGCAATCAGCCCCAGCATTTT. This chain connects TRBV27 to TRBJ1-5; D remains unclear. The V end was cut by 5 bases, the J end by 2 bases, with 10 bases between. Germline V lookup: CDR1 MNHEY, CDR2 SMNVEV (reference sequence). This CDR3 has 14 amino acids.

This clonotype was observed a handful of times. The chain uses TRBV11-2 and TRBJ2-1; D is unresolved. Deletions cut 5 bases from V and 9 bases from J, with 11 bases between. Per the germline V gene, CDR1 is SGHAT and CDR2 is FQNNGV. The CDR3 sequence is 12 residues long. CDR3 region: CASSQVASEQFF. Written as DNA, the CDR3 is TGTGCCAGCAGCCAAGTTGCTAGTGAGCAGTTCTTC. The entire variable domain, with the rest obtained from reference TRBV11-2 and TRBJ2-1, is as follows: EAGVAQSPRYKIIEKRQSVAFWCNPISGHATLYWYQQILGQGPKLLIQFQNNGVVDDSQLPKDRFSAERLKGVDSTLKIQPAKLEDSAVYLCASSQVASEQFFGPGTRLTVL.

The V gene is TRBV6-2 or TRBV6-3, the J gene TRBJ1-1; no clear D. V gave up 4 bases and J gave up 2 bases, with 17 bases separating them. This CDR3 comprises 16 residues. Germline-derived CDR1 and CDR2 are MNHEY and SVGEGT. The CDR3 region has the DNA TGTGCCAGCAGTTTTAACTCGGGCTCTCCTAACACTGAAGCTTTCTTT. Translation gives CASSFNSGSPNTEAFF.

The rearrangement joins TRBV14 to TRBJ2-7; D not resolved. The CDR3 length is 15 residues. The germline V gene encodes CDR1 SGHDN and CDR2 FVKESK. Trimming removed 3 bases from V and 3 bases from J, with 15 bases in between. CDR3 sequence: CASSQASGLFYEQYF. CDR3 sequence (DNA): TGTGCCAGCAGCCAGGCCTCCGGCCTTTTCTACGAGCAGTACTTC.